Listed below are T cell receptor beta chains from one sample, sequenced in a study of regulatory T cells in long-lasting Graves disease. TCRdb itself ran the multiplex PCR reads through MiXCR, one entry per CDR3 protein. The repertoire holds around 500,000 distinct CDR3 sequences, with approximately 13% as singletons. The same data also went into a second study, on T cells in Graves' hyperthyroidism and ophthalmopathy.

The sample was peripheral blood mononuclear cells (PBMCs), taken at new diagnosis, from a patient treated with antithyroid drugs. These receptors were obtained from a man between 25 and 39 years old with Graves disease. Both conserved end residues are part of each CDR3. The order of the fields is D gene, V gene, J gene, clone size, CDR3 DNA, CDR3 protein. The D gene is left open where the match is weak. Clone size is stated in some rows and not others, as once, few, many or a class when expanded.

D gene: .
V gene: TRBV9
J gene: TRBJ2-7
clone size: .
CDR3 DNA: TGTGCCAGCAGGGTAGCTGGGACGGGATCTGCCGAGCAGTACTTC
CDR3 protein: CASRVAGTGSAEQYF

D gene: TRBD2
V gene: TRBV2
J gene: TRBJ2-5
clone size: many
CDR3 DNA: TGTGCCAGCAGTCTGACTAGCGGGAGCCCAGAGACCCAGTACTTC
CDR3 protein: CASSLTSGSPETQYF

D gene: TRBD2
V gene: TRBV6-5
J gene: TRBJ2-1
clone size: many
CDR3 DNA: TGTGCCAGCAGTTACTCGAGAACTAGCGGGCTCGTTGCGGATGAGCAGTTCTTC
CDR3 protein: CASSYSRTSGLVADEQFF

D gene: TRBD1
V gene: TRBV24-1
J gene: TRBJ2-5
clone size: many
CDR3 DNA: TGTGCCACCAGTGACTTCACAGGGGACCAAGAGACCCAGTACTTC
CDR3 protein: CATSDFTGDQETQYF

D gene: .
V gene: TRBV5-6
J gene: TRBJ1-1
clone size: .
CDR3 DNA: TGTGCCAGCAGCGCCGCAGGGGACTACACTGAAGCTTTCTTT
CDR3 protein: CASSAAGDYTEAFF

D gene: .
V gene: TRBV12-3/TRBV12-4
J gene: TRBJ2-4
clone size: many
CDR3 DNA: TGTGCCAGCAGTCCGAGGACGACGGACATTCAGTACTTC
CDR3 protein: CASSPRTTDIQYF

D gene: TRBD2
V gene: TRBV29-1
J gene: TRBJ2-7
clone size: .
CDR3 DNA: TGCAGCGTTGCTAGCGGATCTCTTTACGAGCAGTACTTC
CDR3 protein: CSVASGSLYEQYF

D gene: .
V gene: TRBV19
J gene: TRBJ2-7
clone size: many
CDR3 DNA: TGTGCCAGTAAGCGGTCTAGTGGTTCCGGGGAAGGCTACGAGCAGTACTTC
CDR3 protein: CASKRSSGSGEGYEQYF

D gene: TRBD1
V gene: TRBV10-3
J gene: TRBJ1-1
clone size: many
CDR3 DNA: TGTGCCATCAGTGAGTCCTCAGGGGGCACTGAAGCTTTCTTT
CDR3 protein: CAISESSGGTEAFF

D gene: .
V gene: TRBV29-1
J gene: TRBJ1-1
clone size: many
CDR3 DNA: TGCAGCGACCGTGGTGGTGGTGAAGCTTTCTTT
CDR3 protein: CSDRGGGEAFF

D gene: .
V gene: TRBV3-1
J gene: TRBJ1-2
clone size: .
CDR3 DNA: TGTGCCGGCAGCCTCAGTGGGAGGGGCTACACCTTC
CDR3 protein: CAGSLSGRGYTF

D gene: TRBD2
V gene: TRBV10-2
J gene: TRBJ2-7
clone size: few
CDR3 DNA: TGCGCCAGCAGTGAGTCGTCTAGCGGACACTACGAGCAGTACTTC
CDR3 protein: CASSESSSGHYEQYF

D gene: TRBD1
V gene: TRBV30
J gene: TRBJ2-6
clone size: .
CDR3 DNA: TGTGCCTGGAGAGAGGGCAGGGGGCCGAGCTCTGGGGCCAACGTCCTGACTTTC
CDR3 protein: CAWREGRGPSSGANVLTF

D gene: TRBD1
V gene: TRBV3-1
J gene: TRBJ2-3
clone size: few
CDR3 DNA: TGTGCCAGCAGCCAGTGGGACAGGGTAGATACAGATACGCAGTATTTT
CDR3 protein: CASSQWDRVDTDTQYF

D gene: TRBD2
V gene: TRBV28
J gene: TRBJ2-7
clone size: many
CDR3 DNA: TGTGCCAGCAGTCCCTGGACTAGCGGGAGTCCCTACGAGCAGTACTTC
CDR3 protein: CASSPWTSGSPYEQYF

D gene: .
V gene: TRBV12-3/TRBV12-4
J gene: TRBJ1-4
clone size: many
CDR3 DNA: TGTGCCAGCAGCCGACTCGGGGCTAATGAAAAACTGTTTTTT
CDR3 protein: CASSRLGANEKLFF

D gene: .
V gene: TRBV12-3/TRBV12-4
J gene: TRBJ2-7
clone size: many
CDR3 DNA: TGTGCCAGCAGCTTCGAGGGGTACGAGCAGTACTTC
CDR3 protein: CASSFEGYEQYF

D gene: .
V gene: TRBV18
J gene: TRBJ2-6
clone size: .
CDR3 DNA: TGTGCCAGCCAAATGAGGGACTCTGGGGCCAACGTCCTGACTTTC
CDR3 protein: CASQMRDSGANVLTF

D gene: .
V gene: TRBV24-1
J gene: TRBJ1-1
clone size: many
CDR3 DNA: TGTGCCACCAGTGTGGGGGGGGCCACTGAAGCTTTCTTT
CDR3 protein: CATSVGGATEAFF

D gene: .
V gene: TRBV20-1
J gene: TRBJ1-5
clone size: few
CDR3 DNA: TGCAGTACAACTCCGAGGGGTGACAATCAGCCCCAGCATTTT
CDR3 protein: CSTTPRGDNQPQHF

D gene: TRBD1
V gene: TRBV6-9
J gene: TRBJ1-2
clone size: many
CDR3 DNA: TGTGCCAGCAGTTCCGCGACAGGGCAGGTCTATGGCTACACCTTC
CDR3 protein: CASSSATGQVYGYTF

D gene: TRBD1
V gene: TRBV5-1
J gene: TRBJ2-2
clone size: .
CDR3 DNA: TGCGCCGGGACAGGGAACACCGGGGAGCTGTTTTTT
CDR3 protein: CAGTGNTGELFF

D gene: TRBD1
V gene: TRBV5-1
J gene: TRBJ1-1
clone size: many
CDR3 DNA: TGTGCCAGCAGTTTCACCAGGGGGACTGAAGCTTTCTTT
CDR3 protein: CASSFTRGTEAFF

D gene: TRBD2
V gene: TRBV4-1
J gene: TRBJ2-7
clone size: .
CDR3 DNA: TGCGCCAGCACCCAGATGGTAGCGGGAAGGTACGAGCAGTACTTC
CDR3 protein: CASTQMVAGRYEQYF

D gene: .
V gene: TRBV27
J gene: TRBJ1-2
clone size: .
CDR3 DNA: TGTGCCTGCAGTTCAGTGAGGGAAGGAAGCTATGGCTACACCTTC
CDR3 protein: CACSSVREGSYGYTF

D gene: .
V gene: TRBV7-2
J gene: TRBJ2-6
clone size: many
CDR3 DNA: TGTGCCAGCAGCAGGAGGGGGGCCTCTGGGGCCAACGTCCTGACTTTC
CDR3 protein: CASSRRGASGANVLTF

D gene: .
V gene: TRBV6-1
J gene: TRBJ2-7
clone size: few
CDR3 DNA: TGTGCCGGGAAGGGCGGGGACTACGAGCAGTACTTC
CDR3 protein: CAGKGGDYEQYF

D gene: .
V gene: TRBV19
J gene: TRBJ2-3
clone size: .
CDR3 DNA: TGTGCCAGTAGTATCGAACTAGATACGCAGTATTTT
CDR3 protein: CASSIELDTQYF

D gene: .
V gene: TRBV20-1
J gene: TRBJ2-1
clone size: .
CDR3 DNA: TGCAGCTCCCATAGTTGGCAGGGGTCCAACAATGAGCAGTTCTTC
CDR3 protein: CSSHSWQGSNNEQFF

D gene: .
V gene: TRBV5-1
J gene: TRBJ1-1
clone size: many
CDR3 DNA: TGCGCCAGCAGCTTGGGGCCGCAGGGGACGAACACTGAAGCTTTCTTT
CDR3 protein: CASSLGPQGTNTEAFF

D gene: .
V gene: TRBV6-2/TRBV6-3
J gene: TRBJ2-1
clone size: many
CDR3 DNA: TGTGCCAGCAGTGCCAGCGGGTTTGTCAATGAGCAGTTCTTC
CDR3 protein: CASSASGFVNEQFF

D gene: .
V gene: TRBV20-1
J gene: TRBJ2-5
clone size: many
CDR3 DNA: TGCAGTGCTATGGTGGAGACCCAGTACTTC
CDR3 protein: CSAMVETQYF

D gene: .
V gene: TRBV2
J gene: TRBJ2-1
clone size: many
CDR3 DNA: TGTGCCAGCGAGGGAGCGCGGAGCTCCTACAATGAGCAGTTCTTC
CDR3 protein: CASEGARSSYNEQFF